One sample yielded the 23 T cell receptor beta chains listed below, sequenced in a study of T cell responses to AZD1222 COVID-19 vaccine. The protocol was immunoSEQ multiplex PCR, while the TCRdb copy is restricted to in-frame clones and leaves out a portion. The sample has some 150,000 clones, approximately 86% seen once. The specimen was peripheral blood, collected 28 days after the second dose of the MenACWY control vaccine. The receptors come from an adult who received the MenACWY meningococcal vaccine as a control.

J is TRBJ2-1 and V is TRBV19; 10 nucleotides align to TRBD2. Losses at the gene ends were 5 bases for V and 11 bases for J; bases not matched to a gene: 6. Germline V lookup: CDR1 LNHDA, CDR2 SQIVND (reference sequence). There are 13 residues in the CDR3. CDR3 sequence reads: CASSRSSGGQQFF. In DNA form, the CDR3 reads TGTGCCAGTAGTCGATCTAGCGGGGGCCAGCAGTTCTTC.

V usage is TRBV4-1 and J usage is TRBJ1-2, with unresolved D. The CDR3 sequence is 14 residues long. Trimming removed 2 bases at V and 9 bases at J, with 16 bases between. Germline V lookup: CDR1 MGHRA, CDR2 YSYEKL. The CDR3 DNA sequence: TGCGCCAGCAGCCAAAGGAGCACGGAAGGTAGCTACACCTTC. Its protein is CASSQRSTEGSYTF.

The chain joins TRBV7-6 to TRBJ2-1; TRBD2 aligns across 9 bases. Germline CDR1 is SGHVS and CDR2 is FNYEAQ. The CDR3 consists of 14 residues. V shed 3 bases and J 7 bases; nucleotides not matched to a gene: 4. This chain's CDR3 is CASSLASGNNEQFF. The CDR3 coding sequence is TGTGCCAGCAGCTTGGCTAGCGGGAATAATGAGCAGTTCTTC.

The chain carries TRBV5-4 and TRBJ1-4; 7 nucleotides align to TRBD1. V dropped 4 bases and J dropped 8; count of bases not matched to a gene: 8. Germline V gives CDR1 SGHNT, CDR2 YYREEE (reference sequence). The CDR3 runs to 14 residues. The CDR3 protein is CASSRTGNEEKLFF. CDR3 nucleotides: TGTGCCAGCAGCCGGACAGGTAACGAAGAAAAACTGTTTTTT.

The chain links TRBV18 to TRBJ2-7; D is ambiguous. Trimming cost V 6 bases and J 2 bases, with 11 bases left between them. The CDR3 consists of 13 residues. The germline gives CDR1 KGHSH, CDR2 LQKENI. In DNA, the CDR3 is TGTGCCAGCTCTGGCGGCAGTGCCTACGAGCAGTACTTC. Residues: CASSGGSAYEQYF.

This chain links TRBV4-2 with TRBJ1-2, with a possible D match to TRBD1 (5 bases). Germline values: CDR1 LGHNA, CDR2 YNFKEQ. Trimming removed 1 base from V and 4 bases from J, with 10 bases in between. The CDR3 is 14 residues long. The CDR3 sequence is CASSQGSGRYGYTF. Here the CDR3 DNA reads TGTGCCAGCAGCCAAGGGTCAGGGCGCTATGGCTACACCTTC.

The CDR3 reads CASSYSWRRAQETQYF. The CDR3, as DNA: TGTGCCAGCAGTTACTCATGGCGGCGGGCACAAGAGACCCAGTACTTC. The gene calls are TRBV6-5 and TRBJ2-5; TRBD2 might be the D (5 bases). Trimming removed 0 bases from V and 2 bases from J, with 13 bases in between. Looked up from germline, CDR1 is MNHEY and CDR2 is SVGAGI. The CDR3 runs 16 residues.

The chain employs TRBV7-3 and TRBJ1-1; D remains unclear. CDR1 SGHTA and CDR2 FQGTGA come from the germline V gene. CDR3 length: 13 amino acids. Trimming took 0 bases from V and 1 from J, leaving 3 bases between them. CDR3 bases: TGTGCCAGCAGCTTAACTACGAACACTGAAGCTTTCTTT. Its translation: CASSLTTNTEAFF. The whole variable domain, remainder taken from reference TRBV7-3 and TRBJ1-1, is GAGVSQTPSNKVTEKGKYVELRCDPISGHTALYWYRQSLGQGPEFLIYFQGTGAADDSGLPNDRFFAVRPEGSVSTLKIQRTERGDSAVYLCASSLTTNTEAFFGQGTRLTVV.

The DNA of the CDR3 is TGTGCCAGCAGCCAAGAAACAGGAGGGAGCTCCTACGAGCAGTACTTC. Its protein product is CASSQETGGSSYEQYF. The J gene is TRBJ2-7, the V gene TRBV4-2, with a possible D match to TRBD2 (6 bases). The CDR3 covers 16 residues. Germline loops: CDR1 LGHNA, CDR2 YNFKEQ. V lost 0 bases and J lost 0, with 12 bases in between.

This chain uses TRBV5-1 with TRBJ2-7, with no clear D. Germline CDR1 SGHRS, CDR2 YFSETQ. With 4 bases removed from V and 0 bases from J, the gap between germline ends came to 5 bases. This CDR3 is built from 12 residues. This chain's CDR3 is CASSASSYEQYF. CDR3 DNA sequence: TGCGCCAGCAGCGCCTCCTCCTACGAGCAGTACTTC. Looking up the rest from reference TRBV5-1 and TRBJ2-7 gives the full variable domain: KAGVTQTPRYLIKTRGQQVTLSCSPISGHRSVSWYQQTPGQGLQFLFEYFSETQRNKGNFPGRFSGRQFSNSRSEMNVSTLELGDSALYLCASSASSYEQYFGPGTRLTVT.

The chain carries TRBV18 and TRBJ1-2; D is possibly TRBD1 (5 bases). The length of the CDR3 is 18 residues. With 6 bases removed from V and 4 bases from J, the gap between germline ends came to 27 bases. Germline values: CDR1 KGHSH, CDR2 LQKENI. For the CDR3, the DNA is TGTGCCAGCTCGGAGGGACCGGCCCATATCTTCTACGCCTATGGCTACACCTTC. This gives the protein CASSEGPAHIFYAYGYTF. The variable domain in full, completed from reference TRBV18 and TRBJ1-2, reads NAGVMQNPRHLVRRRGQEARLRCSPMKGHSHVYWYRQLPEEGLKFMVYLQKENIIDESGMPKERFSAEFPKEGPSILRIQQVVRGDSAAYFCASSEGPAHIFYAYGYTFGSGTRLTVV.

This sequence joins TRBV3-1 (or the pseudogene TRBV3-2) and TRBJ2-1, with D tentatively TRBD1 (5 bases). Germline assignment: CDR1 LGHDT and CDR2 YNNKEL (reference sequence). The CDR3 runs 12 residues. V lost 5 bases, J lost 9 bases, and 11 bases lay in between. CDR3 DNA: TGTGCCAGCAGCATCAGTAGGGGTGAGCAGTTCTTC. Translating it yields CASSISRGEQFF.

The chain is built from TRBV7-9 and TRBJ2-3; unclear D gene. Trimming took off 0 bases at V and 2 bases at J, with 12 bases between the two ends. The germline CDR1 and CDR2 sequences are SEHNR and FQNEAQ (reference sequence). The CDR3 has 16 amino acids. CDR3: CASSLARLQITDTQYF. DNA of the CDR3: TGTGCCAGCAGCTTAGCGAGGCTTCAAATCACAGATACGCAGTATTTT. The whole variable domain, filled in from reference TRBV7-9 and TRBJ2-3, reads DTGVSQNPRHKITKRGQNVTFRCDPISEHNRLYWYRQTLGQGPEFLTYFQNEAQLEKSRLLSDRFSAERPKGSFSTLEIQRTEQGDSAMYLCASSLARLQITDTQYFGPGTRLTVL.

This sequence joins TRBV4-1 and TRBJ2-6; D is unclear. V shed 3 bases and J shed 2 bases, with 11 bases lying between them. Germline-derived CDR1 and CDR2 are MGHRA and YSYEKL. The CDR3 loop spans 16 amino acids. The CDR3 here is CASSQTAQPGANVLTF. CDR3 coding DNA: TGCGCCAGCAGCCAGACGGCGCAACCTGGGGCCAACGTCCTGACTTTC.

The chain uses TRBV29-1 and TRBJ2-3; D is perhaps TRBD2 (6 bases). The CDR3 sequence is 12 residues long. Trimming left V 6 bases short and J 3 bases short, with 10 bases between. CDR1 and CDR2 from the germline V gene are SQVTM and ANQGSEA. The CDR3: CSVESGTDTQYF. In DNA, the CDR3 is TGCAGCGTCGAGAGCGGGACAGATACGCAGTATTTT.

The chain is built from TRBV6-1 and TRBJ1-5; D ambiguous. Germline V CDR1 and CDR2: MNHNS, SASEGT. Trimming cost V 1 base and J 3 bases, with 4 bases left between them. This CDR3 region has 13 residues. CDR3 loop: CASSEGNNQPQHF. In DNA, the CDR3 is TGTGCCAGCAGTGAAGGCAACAATCAGCCCCAGCATTTT.

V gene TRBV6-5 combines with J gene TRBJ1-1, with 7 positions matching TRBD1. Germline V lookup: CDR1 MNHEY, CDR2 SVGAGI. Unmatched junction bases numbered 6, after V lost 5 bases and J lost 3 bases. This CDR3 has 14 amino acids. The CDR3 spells CASSPTGPDTEAFF. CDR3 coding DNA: TGTGCCAGCAGTCCGACAGGGCCCGACACTGAAGCTTTCTTT.

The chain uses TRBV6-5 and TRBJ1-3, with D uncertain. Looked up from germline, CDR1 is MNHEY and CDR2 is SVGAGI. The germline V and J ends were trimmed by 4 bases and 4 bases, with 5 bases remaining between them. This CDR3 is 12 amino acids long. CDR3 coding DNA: TGTGCCAGCAGTTCCCGGGGAAACACCATATATTTT. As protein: CASSSRGNTIYF.

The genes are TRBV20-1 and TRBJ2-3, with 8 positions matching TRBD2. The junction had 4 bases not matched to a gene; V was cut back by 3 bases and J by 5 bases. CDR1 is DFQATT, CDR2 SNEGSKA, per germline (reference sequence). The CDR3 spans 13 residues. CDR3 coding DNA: TGCAGTGCTAGTCCAGCGGGGGTAGATACGCAGTATTTT. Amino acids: CSASPAGVDTQYF.

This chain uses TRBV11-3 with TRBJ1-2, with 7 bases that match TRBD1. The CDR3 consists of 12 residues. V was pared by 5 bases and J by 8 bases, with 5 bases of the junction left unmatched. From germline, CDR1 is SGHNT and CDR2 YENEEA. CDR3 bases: TGTGCCAGCAGCGCGACAGGGAGAGGCTACACCTTC. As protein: CASSATGRGYTF.

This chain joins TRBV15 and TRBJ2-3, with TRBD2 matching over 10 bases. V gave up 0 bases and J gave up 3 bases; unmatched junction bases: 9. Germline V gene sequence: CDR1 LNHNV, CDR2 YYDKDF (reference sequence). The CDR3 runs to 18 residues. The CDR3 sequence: CATSRDLTTSGSTDTQYF. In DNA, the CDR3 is TGTGCCACCAGCAGAGATTTAACGACTAGCGGGTCGACAGATACGCAGTATTTT.

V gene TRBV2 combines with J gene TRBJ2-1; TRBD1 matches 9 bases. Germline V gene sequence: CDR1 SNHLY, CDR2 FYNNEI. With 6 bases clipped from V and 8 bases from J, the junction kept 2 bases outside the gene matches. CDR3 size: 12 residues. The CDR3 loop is CASRDRGDEQFF. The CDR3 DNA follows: TGTGCCAGCAGGGACAGGGGCGATGAGCAGTTCTTC.

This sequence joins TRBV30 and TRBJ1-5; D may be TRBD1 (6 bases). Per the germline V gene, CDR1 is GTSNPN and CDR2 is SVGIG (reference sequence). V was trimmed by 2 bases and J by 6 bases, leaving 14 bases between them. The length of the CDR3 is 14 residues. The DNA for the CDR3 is TGTGCCTGGAGTCAGGGGCTCGAGAGTCAGCCCCAGCATTTT. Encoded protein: CAWSQGLESQPQHF.